The 21 T cell receptor beta chains below were found in one sample sequenced in a study of blood T cell repertoires in COVID-19. Libraries were prepared by immunoSEQ multiplex PCR; TCRdb keeps only in-frame clonotypes and omits some of them. This table holds some 250,000 clones, around nine tenths found once. The sequenced material came from peripheral blood. Receptor source: a woman in her thirties or forties who had recovered from COVID-19.

V and J are TRBV19 and TRBJ2-5, with 11 bases aligning to TRBD2. Germline lookup yields CDR1 LNHDA and CDR2 SQIVND (reference sequence). The ends lost 2 bases at V and 0 bases at J; junction bases unmatched: 5. This CDR3 is built from 17 residues. Here the CDR3 DNA reads TGTGCCAGTAGTATATGGGGTAGCGGGAGGGACCAAGAGACCCAGTACTTC. Translating it yields CASSIWGSGRDQETQYF.

This clone was counted once. CDR3: CASSLGLSTDTQYF. In DNA form, the CDR3 reads TGTGCCAGCAGCCTAGGACTGAGCACAGATACGCAGTATTTT. This rearrangement joins TRBV7-9 to TRBJ2-3; tentatively, D is TRBD2 (5 bases). V was trimmed by 5 bases and J by 0 bases, leaving 9 bases between them. The CDR3 runs to 14 residues. Germline V lookup: CDR1 SEHNR, CDR2 FQNEAQ (reference sequence).

The rearrangement links TRBV7-9 to TRBJ1-5; maybe TRBD1 (5 bases). The CDR3 runs 15 residues. Germline assignment: CDR1 SEHNR and CDR2 FQNEAQ (reference sequence). V was cut by 1 base and J by 0 bases, with 7 bases left in between. The CDR3: CASSLGDFSNQPQHF. In DNA form, the CDR3 reads TGTGCCAGCAGCTTAGGGGACTTTAGCAATCAGCCCCAGCATTTT.

This chain connects TRBV9 to TRBJ2-1; weak D call: TRBD2 (6 bases). The CDR3 spans 16 residues. V lost 4 bases to trimming and J lost 2 bases, with 16 bases between them. Germline V gene lookup returns CDR1 SGDLS and CDR2 YYNGEE. CDR3 nucleotides: TGTGCCAGCAGCCCCGGGGGTAGCGGAACCTACAATGAGCAGTTCTTC. As protein: CASSPGGSGTYNEQFF. The full variable domain, in which reference TRBV9 and TRBJ2-1 provide the parts outside the CDR3, is DSGVTQTPKHLITATGQRVTLRCSPRSGDLSVYWYQQSLDQGLQFLIQYYNGEERAKGNILERFSAQQFPDLHSELNLSSLELGDSALYFCASSPGGSGTYNEQFFGPGTRLTVL.

V gene TRBV9 combines with J gene TRBJ1-3, with D maybe TRBD1 (5 bases). Germline V gene lookup returns CDR1 SGDLS and CDR2 YYNGEE. V dropped 4 bases and J dropped 3 bases, with 11 bases sitting between them. The CDR3 totals 14 residues. The CDR3 is CASSLAGGGNTIYF. For the CDR3, the DNA is TGTGCCAGCAGCCTGGCGGGGGGTGGAAACACCATATATTTT.

This chain joins TRBV11-3 and TRBJ2-3; D ambiguous. Per the germline V gene, CDR1 is SGHNT and CDR2 is YENEEA. V dropped 5 bases and J dropped 4 bases, with 4 bases sitting between them. This CDR3 has 11 amino acids. The DNA for the CDR3 is TGTGCCAGCAGCCGGGCAGATACGCAGTATTTT. It is translated as CASSRADTQYF.

This chain uses TRBV4-3 with TRBJ1-1; D remains unclear. The CDR3 is 14 residues long. Germline CDR1 is LGHNA and CDR2 is YSLEER. Trimming stripped 0 bases from V and 6 bases from J, with 11 bases between. For the CDR3, the DNA is TGCGCCAGCAGCCAAGATGCGGGGTTGGCTGAAGCTTTCTTT. This gives the protein CASSQDAGLAEAFF.

V is TRBV6-5 and J is TRBJ1-2, with D possibly being TRBD1 (5 bases). Between the trimmed V and J ends, which lost 5 bases and 5 bases, there was a span of 9 bases. The germline gives CDR1 MNHEY, CDR2 SVGAGI. CDR3 size: 12 residues. In DNA form, the CDR3 reads TGTGCCAGCAGTCCTCCAGGGTATGGCTACACCTTC. This sequence encodes CASSPPGYGYTF.

The chain couples TRBV6-2 or TRBV6-3 to TRBJ1-5, with TRBD1 matching over 8 bases. CDR1 is MNHEY and CDR2 is SVGEGT in the germline V gene. Germline trimming cut 2 bases from V and 3 bases from J; bases unmatched to any gene: 15. This CDR3 region has 19 residues. This CDR3 reads CASSYGDRDRPEPNQPQHF. The CDR3 DNA reads TGTGCCAGCAGTTACGGAGACCGGGACAGGCCGGAACCCAATCAGCCCCAGCATTTT.

The J gene is TRBJ1-1, the V gene TRBV5-4, with D perhaps matching TRBD1 (6 bases). The V gene lost 4 bases and the J gene lost 6 bases, with 16 bases spanning the gap. The CDR3 spans 14 residues. CDR1 SGHNT and CDR2 YYREEE come from the germline V gene (reference sequence). The CDR3 DNA sequence: TGTGCCAGCAGCGCGACAGGTGGGTGGCCTGAAGCTTTCTTT. It codes for CASSATGGWPEAFF.

The CDR3 loop reads CASSTTGGGELFF. In DNA, the CDR3 is TGTGCCAGTAGTACAACAGGGGGCGGGGAGCTGTTTTTT. V gene TRBV19 combines with J gene TRBJ2-2, with 8 bases aligning to TRBD1. Germline V lookup: CDR1 LNHDA, CDR2 SQIVND (reference sequence). The CDR3 is 13 residues long. V gave up 4 bases and J gave up 7 bases; unmatched junction bases: 2. The full variable domain, in which reference TRBV19 and TRBJ2-2 provide the parts outside the CDR3, is DGGITQSPKYLFRKEGQNVTLSCEQNLNHDAMYWYRQDPGQGLRLIYYSQIVNDFQKGDIAEGYSVSREKKESFPLTVTSAQKNPTAFYLCASSTTGGGELFFGEGSRLTVL.

As DNA, the CDR3 is TGCGCCAGCAGCCCCACCGGGACTAGCGGGAGGGGGGAAGATACGCAGTATTTT. It encodes CASSPTGTSGRGEDTQYF. This rearrangement joins TRBV5-1 to TRBJ2-3, with 16 bases matching TRBD2. Germline V gene data show CDR1 as SGHRS and CDR2 as YFSETQ. The trim removed 4 bases at V and 5 bases at J, leaving 10 bases unmatched. The CDR3 sequence is 18 residues long.

The chain recombines TRBV5-8 with TRBJ2-5, with 7 bases matching TRBD2. The CDR3 totals 16 residues. The V gene end was trimmed by 7 bases and the J gene end by 7 bases; junction bases not matched to a gene: 19. Germline values: CDR1 SGHTS, CDR2 YDEGEE. The CDR3 loop is CASPPGGSGGSGTQYF. CDR3 sequence (DNA): TGTGCCAGCCCCCCCGGCGGGAGTGGGGGTAGCGGGACCCAGTACTTC. The variable domain in full, completed from reference TRBV5-8 and TRBJ2-5, reads EAGVTQSPTHLIKTRGQQATLRCSPISGHTSVYWYQQALGLGLQFLLWYDEGEERNRGNFPPRFSGRQFPNYSSELNVNALELEDSALYLCASPPGGSGGSGTQYFGPGTRLLVL.

The rearrangement uses TRBV5-1 and TRBJ2-5; maybe TRBD1 (7 bases). This CDR3 region has 14 residues. Germline-derived CDR1 and CDR2 are SGHRS and YFSETQ. V gave up 4 bases and J gave up 1 base, with 11 bases separating them. The CDR3 spells CASSAGQPQETQYF. CDR3 nucleotides: TGCGCCAGCAGCGCGGGACAGCCCCAAGAGACCCAGTACTTC. Filled out from reference TRBV5-1 and TRBJ2-5, the complete variable domain reads KAGVTQTPRYLIKTRGQQVTLSCSPISGHRSVSWYQQTPGQGLQFLFEYFSETQRNKGNFPGRFSGRQFSNSRSEMNVSTLELGDSALYLCASSAGQPQETQYFGPGTRLLVL.

The rearrangement links TRBV4-2 to TRBJ2-6; 7 nucleotides line up with TRBD1. Germline lookup yields CDR1 LGHNA and CDR2 YNFKEQ. The CDR3 has 23 residues. Trimming at V came to 0 bases and at J to 0 bases, leaving 20 bases not matched to a gene. The CDR3 protein is CASSQDLRSGWAGGLSGANVLTF. CDR3 coding DNA: TGTGCCAGCAGCCAAGATCTCAGGTCCGGGTGGGCAGGGGGTCTCTCTGGGGCCAACGTCCTGACTTTC.

This rearrangement joins TRBV6-5 to TRBJ2-7; the D gene is possibly TRBD1 (5 bases). Germline V CDR1 and CDR2: MNHEY, SVGAGI. Trimming cost V 5 bases and J 3 bases, with 14 bases left between them. The CDR3 runs 14 residues. The CDR3: CASSHGDDSYEQYF. The CDR3 nucleotides are TGTGCCAGCAGTCACGGAGACGACAGCTACGAGCAGTACTTC.

This chain connects TRBV5-6 to TRBJ2-1; no firm D call. Trimming took 0 bases from V and 10 from J, leaving 11 bases between them. The CDR3 sequence is 13 residues long. Germline CDR1 and CDR2: SGHDT and YYEEEE. CDR3 DNA: TGTGCCAGCAGCTTGGGGCAGCTCGGGGAGCAGTTCTTC. Encoded protein: CASSLGQLGEQFF.

The V and J genes are TRBV7-2 and TRBJ1-2; TRBD1 might be the D (5 bases). The germline V gene encodes CDR1 SGHTA and CDR2 FQGNSA. The CDR3 totals 14 residues. Trimming shortened V by 4 bases and J by 5 bases, and 14 bases separated the two germline ends. Here the CDR3 reads CASSSPGGGYGYTF. The CDR3, as DNA: TGTGCCAGCAGCTCCCCGGGGGGTGGGTATGGCTACACCTTC.

This clone was picked up one time. The rearrangement joins TRBV3-1 (or the pseudogene TRBV3-2) to TRBJ1-2; TRBD1 matches 9 bases. V was clipped by 1 base and J by 6 bases; unmatched bases: 12. The CDR3 runs to 17 residues. Germline assignment: CDR1 LGHDT and CDR2 YNNKEL (reference sequence). CDR3 region: CASSQATTGTGIHGYTF. Here the CDR3 DNA reads TGTGCCAGCAGCCAAGCAACCACCGGGACAGGGATACATGGCTACACCTTC.

The chain recombines TRBV6-2 or TRBV6-3 with TRBJ2-7; 7 nucleotides agree with TRBD2. CDR1 and CDR2 from the germline V gene are MNHEY and SVGEGT. J lost 7 bases, V lost 4 bases, and 13 bases had no gene match. This CDR3 spans 15 amino acids. DNA of the CDR3: TGTGCCAGCAGTTCCCTGCGTGCGGGAGCGGGAGAGCAGTACTTC. It codes for CASSSLRAGAGEQYF.

The rearrangement joins TRBV7-9 to TRBJ1-1; 8 nucleotides line up with TRBD1. The CDR3 has 14 residues. Germline lookup yields CDR1 SEHNR and CDR2 FQNEAQ (reference sequence). Losses at the gene ends were 3 bases for V and 4 bases for J; bases not matched to a gene: 4. In DNA form, the CDR3 reads TGTGCCAGCAGCTTGGGACAGGTGGCCACTGAAGCTTTCTTT. Translated: CASSLGQVATEAFF.